This passage covers 9 T cell receptor beta chains from one sample sequenced in a study of T cells in tumors after PD-1 blockade. The data were produced by immunoSEQ multiplex PCR, yet TCRdb's version contains in-frame clones alone and is incomplete. The sample consists of about 47,000 clones, just under 80% of them appearing once. This material consisted of PBMCs, taken before anti-PD-1 treatment. These receptors were obtained from a human donor with basal cell carcinoma.

This clone was observed a handful of times. The chain joins TRBV6-5 to TRBJ2-7, with unresolved D. The germline CDR1 and CDR2 sequences are MNHEY and SVGAGI. The CDR3 has 12 residues. V shed 6 bases and J shed 2 bases, with 8 bases lying between them. CDR3 residues: CASSKPPYEQYF. For the CDR3, the DNA is TGTGCCAGCAGCAAGCCCCCCTACGAGCAGTACTTC.

This clone turned up a few times. This chain uses TRBV12-3 or TRBV12-4 with TRBJ2-1, with TRBD1 as a possible D gene (6 bases). The CDR3 spans 13 residues. V was pared by 5 bases and J by 7 bases, with 12 bases between. The CDR3 region is CASSPTRGNEQFF. In nucleotides, the CDR3 is TGTGCCAGCAGTCCTACTAGGGGGAATGAGCAGTTCTTC.

The chain has TRBV7-9 and TRBJ2-1, with a weak D call TRBD2 (6 bases). Per the germline V gene, CDR1 is SEHNR and CDR2 is FQNEAQ (reference sequence). CDR3 length: 15 residues. V was clipped by 0 bases and J by 5 bases, with 11 bases between them. In DNA form, the CDR3 reads TGTGCCAGCAGCTTAGCGTGGGGGGAGAACAATGAGCAGTTCTTC. Its protein is CASSLAWGENNEQFF.

Only a few counts were recorded for this clone. This chain connects TRBV28 to TRBJ2-7, with TRBD2 as a possible D gene (5 bases). The CDR3 extends over 14 amino acids. CDR1 is MDHEN and CDR2 is SYDVKM in the germline V gene. The V end was cut by 8 bases, the J end by 3 bases, with 17 bases between. CDR3 sequence: CASSQRGKGYEQYF. DNA of the CDR3: TGTGCCAGCTCTCAACGGGGTAAAGGCTACGAGCAGTACTTC.

The rearrangement links TRBV2 to TRBJ1-2; no clear D gene. This CDR3 region has 13 residues. V shed 1 base and J shed 4 bases, with 7 bases lying between them. Germline V gene sequence: CDR1 SNHLY, CDR2 FYNNEI. CDR3 coding DNA: TGTGCCAGCAGTGAAGGCCCTTCCTATGGCTACACCTTC. This encodes CASSEGPSYGYTF.

V is TRBV5-1 and J is TRBJ1-1; perhaps TRBD1 as D (6 bases). Germline V gives CDR1 SGHRS, CDR2 YFSETQ. The CDR3 loop spans 14 amino acids. The ends were cut back, 4 bases at V and 2 bases at J, with 12 bases in the middle. CDR3 bases: TGCGCCAGCAGCCAAGGACAGAAAAACACTGAAGCTTTCTTT. Translating it yields CASSQGQKNTEAFF.

V usage is TRBV9 and J usage is TRBJ2-7; D is undetermined. Germline V CDR1 and CDR2: SGDLS, YYNGEE. V lost 3 bases and J 2 bases, leaving 12 bases between the germline ends. CDR3 size: 14 residues. CDR3 sequence reads: CASSDTAFTYEQYF. Written as DNA, the CDR3 is TGTGCCAGCAGCGACACTGCATTCACCTACGAGCAGTACTTC.

CDR3 residues: CASSFLVGTGQYEQYF. CDR3 nucleotide sequence: TGTGCCAGCAGTTTTCTAGTGGGGACAGGGCAGTACGAGCAGTACTTC. The V call is TRBV27, the J call TRBJ2-7; 9 bases match TRBD1. In germline, CDR1 is MNHEY, CDR2 SMNVEV (reference sequence). The CDR3 covers 16 residues. V shed 3 bases and J 4 bases; nucleotides not matched to a gene: 10.

The chain links TRBV15 to TRBJ2-3; the match to TRBD1 covers 10 bases. CDR3 length equals 15 residues. Germline CDR1 LNHNV, CDR2 YYDKDF (reference sequence). The ends lost 8 bases at V and 2 bases at J; junction bases unmatched: 7. The CDR3 DNA sequence: TGTGCCACCGCGGGAGGACAGGGGGACACAGATACGCAGTATTTT. Protein product: CATAGGQGDTDTQYF.